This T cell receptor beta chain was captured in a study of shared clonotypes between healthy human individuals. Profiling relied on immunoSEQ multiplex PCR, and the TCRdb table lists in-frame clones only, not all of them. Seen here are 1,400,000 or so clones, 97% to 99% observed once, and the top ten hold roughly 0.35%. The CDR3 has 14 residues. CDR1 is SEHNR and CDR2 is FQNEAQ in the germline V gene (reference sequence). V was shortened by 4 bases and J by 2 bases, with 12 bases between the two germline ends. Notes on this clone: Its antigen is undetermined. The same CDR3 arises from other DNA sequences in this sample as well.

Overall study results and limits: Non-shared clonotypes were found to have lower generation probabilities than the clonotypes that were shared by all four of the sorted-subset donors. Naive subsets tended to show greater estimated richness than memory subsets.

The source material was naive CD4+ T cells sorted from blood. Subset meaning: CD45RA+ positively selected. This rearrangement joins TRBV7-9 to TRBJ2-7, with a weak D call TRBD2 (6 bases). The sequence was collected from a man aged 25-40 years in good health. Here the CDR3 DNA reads TGTGCCAGCAGCTCACATTGGGGGGCCTACGAGCAGTACTTC. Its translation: CASSSHWGAYEQYF.